These T cell receptor beta chains were read from a single sample in a study of cytomegalovirus exposure and HLA in healthy donors. Some clones are missing from TCRdb's copy, which holds only in-frame ones; the method was immunoSEQ multiplex PCR. The data hold about 150,000 clones, with roughly 80% observed a single time. The source material was PBMCs. All receptors come from a woman aged 40-49 years in good health and CMV-seronegative. Each CDR3 is given with its conserved first and last residue. A D gene is named only where the DNA matches it firmly.

d_call: -; j_call: TRBJ2-7; cdr3_length: 16; v_call: TRBV5-1; cdr3_aa: CASSPQGGASSYEQYF
d_call: TRBD2; j_call: TRBJ2-2; cdr3_length: 15; v_call: TRBV2; cdr3_aa: CASRILAGDTGELFF
d_call: TRBD1; j_call: TRBJ1-2; cdr3_length: 13; v_call: TRBV5-1; cdr3_aa: CASSLQGGDGYTF
d_call: -; j_call: TRBJ1-4; cdr3_length: 15; v_call: TRBV19; cdr3_aa: CASSRSGEKLEKLFF
d_call: -; j_call: TRBJ1-6; cdr3_length: 17; v_call: TRBV5-1; cdr3_aa: CAIRGGAPASYNSPLHF
d_call: TRBD2; j_call: TRBJ2-7; cdr3_length: 17; v_call: TRBV30; cdr3_aa: CAWTAPPGLAGGYEQYF
d_call: -; j_call: TRBJ2-3; cdr3_length: 13; v_call: TRBV11-3; cdr3_aa: CASSLDGASPMYF
d_call: TRBD2; j_call: TRBJ2-5; cdr3_length: 13; v_call: TRBV2; cdr3_aa: CASSRLAKETQYF
d_call: TRBD1; j_call: TRBJ2-7; cdr3_length: 15; v_call: TRBV6-1; cdr3_aa: CASIPIPGQGYEQYF
d_call: -; j_call: TRBJ2-2; cdr3_length: 16; v_call: TRBV2; cdr3_aa: CASSEHGVLGTGELFF
d_call: -; j_call: TRBJ1-2; cdr3_length: 15; v_call: TRBV5-1; cdr3_aa: CASKPNRVHTYGYTF
d_call: TRBD1; j_call: TRBJ1-1; cdr3_length: 13; v_call: TRBV6-1; cdr3_aa: CASRTRTGSEAFF
d_call: TRBD1; j_call: TRBJ1-5; cdr3_length: 17; v_call: TRBV28; cdr3_aa: CASSWDRGVFGNQPQHF
d_call: -; j_call: TRBJ2-1; cdr3_length: 14; v_call: TRBV6-1; cdr3_aa: CASSRSILVDEQFF
d_call: TRBD1; j_call: TRBJ2-7; cdr3_length: 15; v_call: TRBV6-1; cdr3_aa: CASRDRVPSHYEQYF
d_call: TRBD2; j_call: TRBJ2-1; cdr3_length: 18; v_call: TRBV28; cdr3_aa: CASSSSGGQSPTSNEQFF
d_call: -; j_call: TRBJ2-6; cdr3_length: 14; v_call: TRBV11-3; cdr3_aa: CASSSPPGANVLTF
d_call: -; j_call: TRBJ1-1; cdr3_length: 14; v_call: TRBV6-1; cdr3_aa: CASSVQVGGTEAFF
d_call: TRBD1; j_call: TRBJ2-1; cdr3_length: 15; v_call: TRBV2; cdr3_aa: CASSLGQGRANEQFF
d_call: -; j_call: TRBJ2-7; cdr3_length: 17; v_call: TRBV7-8; cdr3_aa: CASSVGGVAGSSYEQYF
d_call: -; j_call: TRBJ2-6; cdr3_length: 14; v_call: TRBV6-5; cdr3_aa: CASSSIAGANVLTF
d_call: TRBD2; j_call: TRBJ2-1; cdr3_length: 14; v_call: TRBV10-1; cdr3_aa: CARRGLACYNEQFF
d_call: -; j_call: TRBJ1-3; cdr3_length: 12; v_call: TRBV2; cdr3_aa: CASRERGNTIYF
d_call: TRBD1; j_call: TRBJ1-5; cdr3_length: 14; v_call: TRBV6-6; cdr3_aa: CASRRRTGEQPQHF
d_call: -; j_call: TRBJ1-2; cdr3_length: 15; v_call: TRBV5-6; cdr3_aa: CASGHSGVPRHGYTF
d_call: TRBD1; j_call: TRBJ2-7; cdr3_length: 13; v_call: TRBV5-4; cdr3_aa: CASSFGQGNEQYF
d_call: TRBD1; j_call: TRBJ1-1; cdr3_length: 16; v_call: TRBV9; cdr3_aa: CASSVSQGGGNTEAFF
d_call: -; j_call: TRBJ2-7; cdr3_length: 14; v_call: TRBV7-2; cdr3_aa: CASSPVALPYEQYF
d_call: -; j_call: TRBJ1-4; cdr3_length: 14; v_call: TRBV5-1; cdr3_aa: CASSWQGLDEKLFF
d_call: -; j_call: TRBJ2-2; cdr3_length: 15; v_call: TRBV9; cdr3_aa: CASSVDPANTGELFF
d_call: TRBD2; j_call: TRBJ2-5; cdr3_length: 17; v_call: TRBV6-1; cdr3_aa: CASSEGTSGSLSATQYF
d_call: -; j_call: TRBJ2-1; cdr3_length: 15; v_call: TRBV7-9; cdr3_aa: CSSSSNPGVENEQFF
d_call: TRBD2; j_call: TRBJ2-7; cdr3_length: 14; v_call: TRBV19; cdr3_aa: CASSSQGGSYEQYF
d_call: -; j_call: TRBJ2-7; cdr3_length: 14; v_call: TRBV4-1; cdr3_aa: CASSQGQGRDEQYF
d_call: -; j_call: TRBJ1-1; cdr3_length: 12; v_call: TRBV7-9; cdr3_aa: CASSLAGGSAFF
d_call: TRBD2; j_call: TRBJ2-1; cdr3_length: 13; v_call: TRBV4-1; cdr3_aa: CASSQSMTSGRFF
d_call: -; j_call: TRBJ2-1; cdr3_length: 12; v_call: TRBV9; cdr3_aa: CASSPSYNEQFF
d_call: TRBD2; j_call: TRBJ2-2; cdr3_length: 15; v_call: TRBV4-1; cdr3_aa: CASSWGLAATGELFF
d_call: TRBD1; j_call: TRBJ1-1; cdr3_length: 13; v_call: TRBV27; cdr3_aa: CASSPQGATEAFF
d_call: -; j_call: TRBJ2-7; cdr3_length: 14; v_call: TRBV9; cdr3_aa: CASSVRGNSYEQYF
d_call: TRBD1; j_call: TRBJ1-2; cdr3_length: 16; v_call: TRBV5-1; cdr3_aa: CASSPDPVTGNYGYTF
d_call: -; j_call: TRBJ2-7; cdr3_length: 14; v_call: TRBV7-9; cdr3_aa: CASSPLGISYEQYF
d_call: TRBD1; j_call: TRBJ1-1; cdr3_length: 15; v_call: TRBV6-5; cdr3_aa: CASSYPDRVGTEAFF
d_call: -; j_call: TRBJ2-3; cdr3_length: 12; v_call: TRBV10-3; cdr3_aa: CAISPSTDTQYF
d_call: -; j_call: TRBJ1-6; cdr3_length: 12; v_call: TRBV5-6; cdr3_aa: CASSSYGSPLHF
d_call: -; j_call: TRBJ1-2; cdr3_length: 12; v_call: TRBV29-1; cdr3_aa: CSGVGGLYGYTF
d_call: -; j_call: TRBJ1-5; cdr3_length: 15; v_call: TRBV5-1; cdr3_aa: CASSLEGRGDQPQHF
d_call: -; j_call: TRBJ2-2; cdr3_length: 13; v_call: TRBV2; cdr3_aa: CASSGTATGELFF
d_call: -; j_call: TRBJ1-2; cdr3_length: 14; v_call: TRBV2; cdr3_aa: CASTTAQTLNGYTF
d_call: -; j_call: TRBJ2-3; cdr3_length: 15; v_call: TRBV7-8; cdr3_aa: CASSPGFLEADTQYF
d_call: -; j_call: TRBJ2-3; cdr3_length: 14; v_call: TRBV9; cdr3_aa: CASSVGVPPDTQYF
d_call: -; j_call: TRBJ1-4; cdr3_length: 15; v_call: TRBV19; cdr3_aa: CASSPQTGDNEKLFF
d_call: -; j_call: TRBJ2-7; cdr3_length: 15; v_call: TRBV6-5; cdr3_aa: CASSYSKTGSYEQYF
d_call: TRBD1; j_call: TRBJ2-5; cdr3_length: 13; v_call: TRBV2; cdr3_aa: CASSGTGQETQYF
d_call: -; j_call: TRBJ2-3; cdr3_length: 13; v_call: TRBV28; cdr3_aa: CASSFRGTDTQYF
d_call: -; j_call: TRBJ2-3; cdr3_length: 12; v_call: TRBV7-9; cdr3_aa: CASRQVTDTQYF
d_call: TRBD1; j_call: TRBJ1-4; cdr3_length: 12; v_call: TRBV19; cdr3_aa: CATGQGDEKLFF